This T cell receptor beta chain derives from a study of graft-versus-host responses after intestinal transplantation. The wider study: Those transplanted obtained multivisceral, liver-intestinal, or isolated intestinal grafts.

The data were produced by immunoSEQ multiplex PCR, yet TCRdb's version contains in-frame clones alone and is incomplete. The table records over 120,000 clones, around 90% of them present only once. V lost 6 bases to trimming and J lost 2 bases, with 11 bases between them. Germline V gene sequence: CDR1 SGHTA, CDR2 FQGNSA. The CDR3 sequence is 14 residues long. The sample holds one count of this clone. Its antigen is not identified. The chain is built from TRBV7-2 and TRBJ1-5; D uncertain. The sequence was obtained from a human donor who received an intestinal transplant. Material: unstimulated CD4+ T cells sorted from spleen or lymph node cells, obtained before intestinal transplant. CDR3 nucleotide sequence: TGTGCCAGCAGTTTATCGGCCGGCAATCAGCCCCAGCATTTT. Translation gives CASSLSAGNQPQHF.